The present T cell receptor (beta chain) was sequenced within a study of control samples from healthy donors and cancer patients. The CDR3 has 15 amino acids. Germline V lookup: CDR1 MGHRA, CDR2 YSYEKL. Trimming took 0 bases from V and 5 from J; bases not matched to a gene: 6. The protocol was immunoSEQ multiplex PCR, while the TCRdb copy is restricted to in-frame clones and leaves out a portion. The table lists roughly 76,000 clones, roughly 94% of them singletons, with over 5% in the top ten. Sequencing was carried out using blood. The genes are TRBV4-1 and TRBJ2-7; 8 nucleotides line up with TRBD1. The sequence was collected from a woman aged 40-49 years in good health. CDR3 region: CASSQEHRGWHEQYF. CDR3 coding DNA: TGCGCCAGCAGCCAAGAACACAGGGGGTGGCACGAGCAGTACTTC.